This T cell receptor (beta chain) was observed in a study of T cells in Graves' hyperthyroidism and ophthalmopathy. Whole-study findings and limits: Most thyroid clonotypes that were expanded above 0.001 also turned up in blood. Classification by a 13 V-J model distinguished ophthalmopathy from stable hyperthyroidism.

Template material for amplifying TCR beta CDR3 regions consisted of RNA transcripts. First-round RT-PCR targeting the TCR CDR3 was performed with the HTBI primer set. MiXCR, applied by TCRdb to the multiplex PCR reads, yields one record per CDR3 protein. The repertoire has more than 500,000 distinct CDR3 sequences, approximately 44% of them found once; the top ten carry around 20%. Unmatched junction bases numbered 4, after V lost 4 bases and J lost 5 bases. This CDR3 spans 13 amino acids. Germline CDR1 and CDR2: SGHTA and FQGNSA. As regards this clonotype: Its antigen remains unidentified.

Lactation, pregnancy, other autoimmune disease or uncontrolled infection led to exclusion of patients. For the diagnoses, clinical symptoms, serum thyroxine and TRAb, thyroid ultrasound and orbital computed tomography were used. The rearrangement links TRBV7-2 to TRBJ2-7; 8 bases map to TRBD1. The origin of this receptor is an adult woman with Graves' disease, either hyperthyroidism or ophthalmopathy (not recorded which). Specimen: peripheral blood or thyroid tissue (not recorded which). CDR3 sequence reads: CASSWTGMDEQYF. The CDR3, as DNA: TGTGCCAGCAGCTGGACAGGGATGGACGAGCAGTACTTC.